The table lists the clone carrying this T cell receptor (beta chain) with a count of one. The sample belongs to a study of blood T cell repertoires in COVID-19. Study overall: PBMCs, B-cell-depleted T cells, or T cells provided the cDNA or gDNA that made up the material.

Assay used: immunoSEQ multiplex PCR; TCRdb lists only in-frame clones, some missing. The table lists 210,000 or so clones, roughly 94% of them singletons. Sequencing was done on a sample of peripheral blood. This TCR was recovered from a man aged 25-40 years with acute or convalescent COVID-19.

The CDR3 loop reads CASSLEPGEETQYF. DNA of the CDR3: TGTGCCAGCAGCTTAGAGCCCGGGGAAGAGACCCAGTACTTC. The V and J genes are TRBV7-2 and TRBJ2-5; tentative D call: TRBD2 (5 bases). Germline assignment: CDR1 SGHTA and CDR2 FQGNSA. This CDR3 contains 14 residues. The ends were cut back, 1 base at V and 3 bases at J, with 9 bases in the middle.